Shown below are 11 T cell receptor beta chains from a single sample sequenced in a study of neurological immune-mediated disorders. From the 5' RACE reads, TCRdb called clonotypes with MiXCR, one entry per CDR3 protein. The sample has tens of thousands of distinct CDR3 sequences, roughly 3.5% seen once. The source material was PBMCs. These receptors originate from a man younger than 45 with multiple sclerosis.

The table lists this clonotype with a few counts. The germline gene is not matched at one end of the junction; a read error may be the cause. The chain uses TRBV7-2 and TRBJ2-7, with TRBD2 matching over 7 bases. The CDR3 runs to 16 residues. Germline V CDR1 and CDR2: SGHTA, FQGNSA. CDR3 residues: CVSSLTISGVPEEQYF. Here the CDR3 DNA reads TGTGTCAGCAGCCTCACAATAAGCGGGGTGCCCGAGGAGCAGTACTTC. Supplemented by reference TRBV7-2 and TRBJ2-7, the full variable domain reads GAGVSQSPSNKVTEKGKDVELRCDPISGHTALYWYRQSLGQGLEFLIYFQGNSAPDKSGLPSDRFSAERTGGSVSTLTIQRTQQEDSAVYLCVSSLTISGVPEEQYFGPGTRLTVT.

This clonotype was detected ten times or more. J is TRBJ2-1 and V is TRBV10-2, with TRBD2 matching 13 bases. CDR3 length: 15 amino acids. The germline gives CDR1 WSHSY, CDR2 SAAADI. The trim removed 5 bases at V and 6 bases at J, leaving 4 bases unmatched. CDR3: CASSPRLAGGNEQFF. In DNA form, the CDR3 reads TGCGCCAGCAGTCCCAGACTAGCGGGGGGCAATGAGCAGTTCTTC.

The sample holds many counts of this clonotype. The chain's CDR3 is CASTWTGANTGELFF. DNA of the CDR3: TGTGCCAGCACCTGGACAGGAGCGAACACCGGGGAGCTGTTTTTT. This chain links TRBV12-3 or TRBV12-4 with TRBJ2-2; 7 positions agree with TRBD1. This CDR3 has 15 amino acids. J gave up 0 bases and V 7 bases, and 5 bases lay outside the gene matches.

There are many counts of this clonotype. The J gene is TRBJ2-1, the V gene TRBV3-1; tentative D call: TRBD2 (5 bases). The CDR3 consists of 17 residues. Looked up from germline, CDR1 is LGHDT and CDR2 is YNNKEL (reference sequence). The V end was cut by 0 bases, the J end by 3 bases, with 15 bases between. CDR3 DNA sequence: TGTGCCAGCAGCCAAGATCCGGGGAGCCATCTCTACAATGAGCAGTTCTTC. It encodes CASSQDPGSHLYNEQFF.

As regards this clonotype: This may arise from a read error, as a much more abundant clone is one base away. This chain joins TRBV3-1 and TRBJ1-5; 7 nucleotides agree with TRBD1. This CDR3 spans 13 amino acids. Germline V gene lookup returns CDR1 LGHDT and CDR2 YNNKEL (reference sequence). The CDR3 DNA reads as TGTGCCAGCAGCCCGACAGGGAATCAGCCCCAGAATTTT. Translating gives CASSPTGNQPQNF. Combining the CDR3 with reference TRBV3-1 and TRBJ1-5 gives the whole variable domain DTAVSQTPKYLVTQMGNDKSIKCEQNLGHDTMYWYKQDSKKFLKIMFSYNNKELIINETVPNRFSPKSPDKAHLNLHINSLELGDSAVYFCASSPTGNQPQNFGDGTRLSIL.

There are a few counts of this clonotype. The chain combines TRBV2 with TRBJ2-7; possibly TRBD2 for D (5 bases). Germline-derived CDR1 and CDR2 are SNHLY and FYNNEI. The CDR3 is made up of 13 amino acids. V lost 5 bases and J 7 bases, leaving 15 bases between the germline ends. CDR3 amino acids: CASSRERVEEQYF. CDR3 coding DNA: TGTGCCAGCAGTCGGGAAAGGGTTGAAGAGCAGTACTTC. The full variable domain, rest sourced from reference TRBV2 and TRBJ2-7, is EPEVTQTPSHQVTQMGQEVILRCVPISNHLYFYWYRQILGQKVEFLVSFYNNEISEKSEIFDDQFSVERPDGSNFTLKIRSTKLEDSAMYFCASSRERVEEQYFGPGTRLTVT.

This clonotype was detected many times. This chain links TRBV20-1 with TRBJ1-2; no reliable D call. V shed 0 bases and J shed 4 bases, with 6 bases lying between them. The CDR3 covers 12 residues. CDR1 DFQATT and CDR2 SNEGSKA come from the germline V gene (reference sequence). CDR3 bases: TGCAGTGCTAGAGATGATGGCTATGGCTACACCTTC. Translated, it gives CSARDDGYGYTF.

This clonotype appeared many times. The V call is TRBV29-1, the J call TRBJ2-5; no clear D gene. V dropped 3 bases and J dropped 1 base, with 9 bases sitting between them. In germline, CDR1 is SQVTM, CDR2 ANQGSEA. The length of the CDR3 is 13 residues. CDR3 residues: CSVDWNSQETQYF. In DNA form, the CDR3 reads TGCAGCGTTGATTGGAATTCCCAAGAGACCCAGTACTTC.

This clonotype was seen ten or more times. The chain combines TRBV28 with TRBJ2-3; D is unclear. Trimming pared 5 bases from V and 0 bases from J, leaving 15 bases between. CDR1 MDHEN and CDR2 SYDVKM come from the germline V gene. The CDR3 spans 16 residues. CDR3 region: CASSPPGAESTDTQYF. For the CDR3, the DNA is TGTGCCAGCAGTCCCCCGGGTGCGGAGAGCACAGATACGCAGTATTTT.

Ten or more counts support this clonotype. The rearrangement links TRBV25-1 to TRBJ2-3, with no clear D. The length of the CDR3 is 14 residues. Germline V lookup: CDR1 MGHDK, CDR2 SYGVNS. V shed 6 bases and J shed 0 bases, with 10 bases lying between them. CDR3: CASRNVASTDTQYF. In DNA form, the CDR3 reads TGTGCCAGCAGGAACGTGGCTAGCACAGATACGCAGTATTTT.

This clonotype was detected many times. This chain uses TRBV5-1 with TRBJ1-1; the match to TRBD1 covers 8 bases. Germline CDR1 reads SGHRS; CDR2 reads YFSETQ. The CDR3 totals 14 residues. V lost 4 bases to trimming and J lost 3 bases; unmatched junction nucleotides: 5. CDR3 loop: CASSLGQGYTEAFF. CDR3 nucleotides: TGCGCCAGCAGCCTTGGACAGGGTTACACTGAAGCTTTCTTT.